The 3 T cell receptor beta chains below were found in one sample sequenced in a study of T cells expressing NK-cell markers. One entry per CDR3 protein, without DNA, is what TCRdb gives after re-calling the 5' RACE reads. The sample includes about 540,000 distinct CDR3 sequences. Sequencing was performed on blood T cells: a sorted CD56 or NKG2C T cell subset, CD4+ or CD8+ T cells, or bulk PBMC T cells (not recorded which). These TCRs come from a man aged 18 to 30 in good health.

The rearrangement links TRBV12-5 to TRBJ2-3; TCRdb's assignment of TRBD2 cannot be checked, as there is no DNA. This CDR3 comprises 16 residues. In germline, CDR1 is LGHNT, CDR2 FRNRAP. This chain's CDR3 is CASGPPGLSGTDTQYF.

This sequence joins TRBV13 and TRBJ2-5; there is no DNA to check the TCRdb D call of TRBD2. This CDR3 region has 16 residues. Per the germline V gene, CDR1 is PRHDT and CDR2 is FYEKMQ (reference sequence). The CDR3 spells CASSLAASGRVETQYF. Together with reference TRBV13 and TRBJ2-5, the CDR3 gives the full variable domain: AAGVIQSPRHLIKEKRETATLKCYPIPRHDTVYWYQQGPGQDPQFLISFYEKMQSDKGSIPDRFSAQQFSDYHSELNMSSLELGDSALYFCASSLAASGRVETQYFGPGTRLLVL.

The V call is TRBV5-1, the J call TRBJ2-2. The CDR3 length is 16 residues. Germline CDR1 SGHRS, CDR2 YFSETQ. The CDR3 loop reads CASSFLDLKNTGELFF.